Relative to its sample, the clone carrying this TCR beta chain is medium-sized. The antigen is undetermined. The data were taken from a study of metastatic and nonmetastatic thyroid tumors. At the level of the study: Malignant thyroid and benign thyroid patients provided blood and tumor or nodule tissue whose repertoires were compared. Study results and caveats: Benign nodules reportedly had significantly lower TCR beta diversity than malignant thyroid tumors in blood and tumor.

Before thyroid surgery, none of the patients had received any treatment. Original analysis: Clinicopathological groups supplied CDR3 differences that were used to build a distant-metastasis classifier for papillary thyroid cancer. TCRdb reanalyzed the PCR reads via MiXCR. For this entry, the V and J calls and clone size follow TCRdb and not the study's own pipeline. The sample carries roughly 20,000 clones, about 34% recorded once. The CDR3 covers 16 residues. Trimming removed 0 bases from V and 0 bases from J, with 10 bases in between. Germline lookup yields CDR1 SGHRS and CDR2 YFSETQ. The gene calls are TRBV5-1 and TRBJ1-3; D gene ambiguous. The TCR was taken from a male donor with papillary thyroid cancer or a benign thyroid nodule (not recorded which). Some clones in this sample may be carry-over from other donors' samples. Material for sequencing was tumor tissue. The CDR3 DNA is TGCGCCAGCAGCTTGGAGCCCGACTCCTCTGGAAACACCATATATTTT. Translation: CASSLEPDSSGNTIYF.